This TCR beta chain is drawn from a study of naive and memory T cell subsets. The study's findings and limits: The RNA method is potentially sensitive to activation and differentiation changes.

This clonotype was observed at least ten times. Antigen: not known. The length of the CDR3 is 15 residues. Trimming shortened V by 6 bases and J by 7 bases, and 19 bases separated the two germline ends. Germline CDR1 and CDR2: SGHTA and FQGNSA. TCR cDNA received a 3' ligated oligonucleotide that carried a UMI. Adult healthy volunteers gave 2.5 ml peripheral blood for whole-blood RNA. Four PCR rounds used nested alpha and beta constant region primers plus the SP2 primer. One entry per CDR3 protein results from TCRdb running MiXCR on the 5' RACE reads. In the table there are 58,000 or so distinct CDR3 sequences, less than 10% of which are singletons.

This TCR was sampled from a female donor in good health. The V and J genes are TRBV7-2 and TRBJ2-1; D could derive from TRBD1 or TRBD2 (6 bases each). CDR3 nucleotides: TGTGCCAGCAGTTCAAACGGGGGCCGGGAGAATGAGCAGTTCTTC. Residues: CASSSNGGRENEQFF.